Listed below are T cell receptor beta chains from one sample, sequenced in a study of a mutant IDH1 vaccine in newly diagnosed glioma. Profiled with immunoSEQ multiplex PCR; TCRdb holds only in-frame clones, not every one. The table records under 55,000 clones, 75% to 95% of them present only once. Their cognate antigens are unknown. The sample consisted of PBMCs, taken from a glioma patient whose treatment included an IDH1 peptide vaccine. These receptors came from a man aged 45-65 years with glioma. The CDR3 runs from the conserved cysteine through the conserved F or W. A D gene is named only where the DNA matches it firmly. The listing skips clone size in some rows; elsewhere it reads once, few, many or a size class.

D: TRBD1; J: TRBJ1-1; V: TRBV5-1; size: -; CDR3: CASSLENRGLRGHTEAFF; DNA: TGCGCCAGCAGCTTGGAAAACAGGGGGCTAAGAGGGCACACTGAAGCTTTCTTT
D: -; J: TRBJ2-2; V: TRBV27; size: -; CDR3: CVSSFRGGQRGTGELFF; DNA: TGTGTCAGCAGTTTTCGGGGGGGACAGAGAGGCACCGGGGAGCTGTTTTTT
D: -; J: TRBJ2-7; V: TRBV29-1; size: once; CDR3: CSVSTGTALYEQYF; DNA: TGCAGCGTCAGCACCGGGACGGCTCTTTACGAGCAGTACTTC
D: -; J: TRBJ2-1; V: TRBV19; size: -; CDR3: CASGRGIAYNEQFF; DNA: TGTGCCAGTGGCCGGGGAATTGCCTACAATGAGCAGTTCTTC
D: TRBD2; J: TRBJ2-1; V: TRBV6-1; size: -; CDR3: CASSSSGGSFNEQFF; DNA: TGTGCCAGCAGTTCCAGTGGCGGGAGCTTCAATGAGCAGTTCTTC
D: -; J: TRBJ2-5; V: TRBV6-4; size: -; CDR3: CAGETQYF; DNA: TGTGCCGGGGAGACCCAGTACTTC
D: TRBD1; J: TRBJ2-1; V: TRBV9; size: -; CDR3: CASSETGQGINNEQFF; DNA: TGTGCCAGCAGCGAAACGGGACAGGGGATAAACAATGAGCAGTTCTTC
D: TRBD1; J: TRBJ1-2; V: TRBV9; size: -; CDR3: CASSLTGGLGYTF; DNA: TGTGCCAGCAGCCTCACAGGGGGGCTTGGCTACACCTTC
D: -; J: TRBJ2-2; V: TRBV5-1; size: -; CDR3: CASSRRAGTNTGELFF; DNA: TGCGCCAGCAGCCGGAGGGCAGGGACCAACACCGGGGAGCTGTTTTTT
D: -; J: TRBJ1-6; V: TRBV9; size: -; CDR3: CASSDPGTDNSPLHF; DNA: TGTGCCAGCAGCGACCCCGGGACGGATAATTCACCCCTCCACTTT
D: TRBD2; J: TRBJ2-1; V: TRBV7-8; size: -; CDR3: CASSLVTSGSAEQFF; DNA: TGTGCCAGCAGCTTAGTGACTAGCGGGAGCGCTGAGCAGTTCTTC
D: -; J: TRBJ1-2; V: TRBV29-1; size: -; CDR3: CSVDSQFFGYTF; DNA: TGCAGCGTTGACTCCCAGTTCTTTGGCTACACCTTC
D: -; J: TRBJ2-7; V: TRBV9; size: -; CDR3: CASSVATALIYEQYF; DNA: TGTGCCAGCAGCGTAGCTACGGCGCTGATCTACGAGCAGTACTTC
D: -; J: TRBJ1-1; V: TRBV5-1; size: -; CDR3: CASSFLTSYEQGEAFF; DNA: TGCGCCAGCAGCTTTTTAACATCCTATGAACAAGGTGAAGCTTTCTTT
D: TRBD2; J: TRBJ2-5; V: TRBV10-1; size: -; CDR3: CASSDELAGGRETQYF; DNA: TGCGCCAGCAGTGACGAGCTAGCGGGAGGAAGGGAGACCCAGTACTTC
D: -; J: TRBJ1-1; V: TRBV29-1; size: -; CDR3: CSVTLNVNTEAFF; DNA: TGCAGCGTTACGTTAAATGTGAACACTGAAGCTTTCTTT
D: TRBD2; J: TRBJ2-1; V: TRBV5-1; size: -; CDR3: CASSLVPGLAGVDEQFF; DNA: TGCGCCAGCAGCTTAGTACCGGGACTAGCGGGAGTTGATGAGCAGTTCTTC
D: TRBD1; J: TRBJ2-1; V: TRBV2; size: -; CDR3: CASRAFGQGTHEQFF; DNA: TGTGCCAGCAGGGCCTTCGGACAGGGGACGCATGAGCAGTTCTTC
D: TRBD1; J: TRBJ1-1; V: TRBV6-4; size: -; CDR3: CASRDRGSPNTEAFF; DNA: TGTGCCAGCAGGGACAGGGGGTCCCCAAACACTGAAGCTTTCTTT
D: -; J: TRBJ1-2; V: TRBV7-8; size: -; CDR3: CASSFDRDYGYTF; DNA: TGTGCCAGCAGCTTTGACCGGGACTATGGCTACACCTTC
D: -; J: TRBJ2-7; V: TRBV4-3; size: once; CDR3: CASSRGLSYEQYF; DNA: TGCGCCAGCAGCCGGGGGCTCTCCTACGAGCAGTACTTC
D: TRBD1; J: TRBJ1-4; V: TRBV4-3; size: -; CDR3: CASSRRQGVANEKLFF; DNA: TGCGCCAGCAGCCGCCGACAGGGCGTTGCGAATGAAAAACTGTTTTTT
D: TRBD1; J: TRBJ1-1; V: TRBV30; size: -; CDR3: CAWGPGTGAEAFF; DNA: TGTGCCTGGGGCCCCGGGACAGGGGCTGAAGCTTTCTTT
D: -; J: TRBJ1-6; V: TRBV6-1; size: -; CDR3: CASSDRENSPLHF; DNA: TGTGCCAGCAGTGATCGGGAAAATTCACCCCTCCACTTT
D: TRBD1; J: TRBJ2-7; V: TRBV5-1; size: -; CDR3: CASSPGTVSSYEQYF; DNA: TGCGCCAGCAGCCCCGGGACAGTTAGCTCCTACGAGCAGTACTTC
D: TRBD2; J: TRBJ2-7; V: TRBV28; size: -; CDR3: CVASGGPYEQYF; DNA: TGTGTTGCCAGCGGGGGGCCCTACGAGCAGTACTTC
D: -; J: TRBJ2-3; V: TRBV7-3; size: -; CDR3: CASSLGAGLYF; DNA: TGTGCCAGCAGCTTAGGGGCAGGGCTGTATTTT
D: -; J: TRBJ2-5; V: TRBV30; size: -; CDR3: CAWALAGWETQYF; DNA: TGTGCCTGGGCTCTCGCGGGGTGGGAGACCCAGTACTTC
D: -; J: TRBJ1-1; V: TRBV29-1; size: -; CDR3: CSVQGRLTNTEAFF; DNA: TGCAGCGTTCAGGGCAGGTTGACGAACACTGAAGCTTTCTTT
D: TRBD1; J: TRBJ1-2; V: TRBV19; size: -; CDR3: CASSDREFGYTF; DNA: TGTGCCAGTTCCGACAGGGAGTTCGGCTACACCTTC
D: -; J: TRBJ1-4; V: TRBV27; size: once; CDR3: CASSSHGIEGEKLFF; DNA: TGTGCCAGCAGTTCCCACGGGATTGAGGGGGAAAAACTGTTTTTT
D: TRBD2; J: TRBJ2-2; V: TRBV13; size: once; CDR3: CASSLWGLAENTGELFF; DNA: TGTGCCAGCAGCTTATGGGGCCTAGCGGAAAACACCGGGGAGCTGTTTTTT
D: -; J: TRBJ1-1; V: TRBV9; size: -; CDR3: CASSATMNTEAFF; DNA: TGTGCCAGCAGCGCCACAATGAACACTGAAGCTTTCTTT
D: TRBD2; J: TRBJ2-1; V: TRBV15; size: once; CDR3: CATSSPGGRGYNEQFF; DNA: TGTGCCACCAGCAGTCCCGGCGGGAGGGGGTACAATGAGCAGTTCTTC
D: TRBD1; J: TRBJ1-1; V: TRBV29-1; size: -; CDR3: CSVEIGQGAAEAFF; DNA: TGCAGCGTTGAAATCGGGCAGGGGGCCGCTGAAGCTTTCTTT
D: -; J: TRBJ1-3; V: TRBV6-6; size: once; CDR3: CASSPGISGNTIYF; DNA: TGTGCCAGCAGTCCCGGAATCTCTGGAAACACCATATATTTT
D: -; J: TRBJ1-5; V: TRBV19; size: -; CDR3: CASTFSYQTGQPQHF; DNA: TGTGCCAGTACCTTCTCCTACCAGACGGGGCAGCCCCAGCATTTT
D: TRBD1; J: TRBJ1-5; V: TRBV2; size: -; CDR3: CASSDGQEYQPQHF; DNA: TGTGCCAGCAGTGATGGACAGGAGTACCAGCCCCAGCATTTT
D: -; J: TRBJ2-3; V: TRBV19; size: -; CDR3: CASSPDRSTDTQYF; DNA: TGTGCCAGTAGTCCGGACAGAAGCACAGATACGCAGTATTTT
D: -; J: TRBJ2-7; V: TRBV7-9; size: -; CDR3: CASSFGEEEYF; DNA: TGTGCCAGCAGTTTCGGGGAAGAGGAGTACTTC
D: -; J: TRBJ1-5; V: TRBV23-1; size: -; CDR3: CASSQPCPPGQTSNQPQHF; DNA: TGCGCCAGCAGTCAACCCTGCCCCCCCGGACAGACTAGCAATCAGCCCCAGCATTTT
D: -; J: TRBJ1-1; V: TRBV28; size: -; CDR3: CASSVNTEAFF; DNA: TGTGCCAGCAGTGTGAACACTGAAGCTTTCTTT
D: -; J: TRBJ1-2; V: TRBV6-5; size: -; CDR3: CASTRGAYGYTF; DNA: TGTGCCAGCACGCGGGGCGCCTATGGCTACACCTTC
D: -; J: TRBJ2-7; V: TRBV11-1; size: -; CDR3: CASSSAPTTNYEQYF; DNA: TGTGCCAGCAGCTCAGCTCCGACTACGAACTACGAGCAGTACTTC
D: -; J: TRBJ2-1; V: TRBV6-1; size: -; CDR3: CASSELVLLNNEQFF; DNA: TGTGCCAGCAGTGAATTAGTTCTCCTTAACAATGAGCAGTTCTTC
D: -; J: TRBJ2-5; V: TRBV19; size: -; CDR3: CASSKGRQETQYF; DNA: TGTGCCAGTAGCAAAGGACGGCAAGAGACCCAGTACTTC
D: -; J: TRBJ1-4; V: TRBV28; size: -; CDR3: CASSDPGGPANEKLFF; DNA: TGTGCCAGCAGTGACCCTGGAGGGCCAGCTAATGAAAAACTGTTTTTT
D: -; J: TRBJ1-2; V: TRBV14; size: -; CDR3: CASSQGQGRRYGYTF; DNA: TGTGCCAGCAGCCAAGGGCAGGGAAGGCGATATGGCTACACCTTC
D: -; J: TRBJ2-6; V: TRBV5-1; size: -; CDR3: CASSQGSSGANVLTF; DNA: TGCGCCAGCAGCCAGGGGAGCTCTGGGGCCAACGTCCTGACTTTC
D: -; J: TRBJ1-5; V: TRBV28; size: -; CDR3: CASSPLSQPQHF; DNA: TGTGCCAGCAGCCCGCTGAGTCAGCCCCAGCATTTT
D: -; J: TRBJ2-7; V: TRBV30; size: -; CDR3: CAWKRQRVPYEQYF; DNA: TGTGCCTGGAAACGGCAGCGGGTCCCCTACGAGCAGTACTTC
D: -; J: TRBJ1-1; V: TRBV27; size: few; CDR3: CASKQGGAEAFF; DNA: TGTGCCAGCAAGCAAGGCGGGGCTGAAGCTTTCTTT
D: TRBD2; J: TRBJ2-2; V: TRBV5-4; size: -; CDR3: CASSPGLAGEDTGELFF; DNA: TGTGCCAGCAGCCCCGGACTAGCGGGAGAGGACACCGGGGAGCTGTTTTTT
D: -; J: TRBJ1-2; V: TRBV18; size: -; CDR3: CASSPGRDPYGYTF; DNA: TGTGCCAGCTCACCAGGCCGAGACCCCTATGGCTACACCTTC
D: -; J: TRBJ2-7; V: TRBV11-2; size: -; CDR3: CASSLDRRGGEQYF; DNA: TGTGCCAGCAGCTTAGATAGGAGAGGGGGCGAGCAGTACTTC
D: -; J: TRBJ2-7; V: TRBV4-3; size: -; CDR3: CASSQAKGYYEQYF; DNA: TGCGCCAGCAGCCAAGCGAAGGGTTACTACGAGCAGTACTTC
D: -; J: TRBJ2-6; V: TRBV6-4; size: -; CDR3: CASSASPGYGANVLTF; DNA: TGTGCCAGCAGTGCCTCCCCAGGGTACGGGGCCAACGTCCTGACTTTC